This TCR beta chain was retrieved from a study of blood T cell repertoires in COVID-19. Overall study: COVID-19 samples from acute and convalescent phases originated in the United States, Italy and Spain.

As handled by the study authors: Nucleated cell number was recorded as an estimate derived from reference gene primer amplification. This table comes from immunoSEQ multiplex PCR, and its TCRdb copy is limited to in-frame clones, with some not included. V and J calls and clone size are those listed in that table; D and trimming were worked out from the DNA. The sample lists roughly 180,000 clones, about four fifths occurring once. Those enrolled in Seattle joined during active infection and were followed longitudinally afterward. CDR1 and CDR2 (germline): SNHLY, FYNNEI. V trimming: 4 bases; J trimming: 6 bases; junction bases outside the gene matches: 3. The CDR3 has 14 amino acids.

This receptor was identified in a woman aged 60 to 75 with COVID-19, enrolled during active disease. The chain employs TRBV2 and TRBJ1-4, with 9 bases aligning to TRBD1. The sequencing sample was made of peripheral blood. CDR3: CASSATGGDEKLFF. DNA of the CDR3: TGTGCCAGCAGTGCGACAGGGGGGGATGAAAAACTGTTTTTT.